This TCR beta chain is from a study of OX40 agonist ivuxolimab in advanced cancers. For context, the study as a whole: Ivuxolimab, which targeted the costimulatory receptor OX40 (CD134), was an agonistic, fully human IgG2 monoclonal antibody. Intravenous ivuxolimab was administered to patients every 2 weeks at six dose levels: 0.01, 0.1, 0.3, 1.5, 3 and 10 mg/kg. Among the roughly 52 dose-escalation patients, approximately 20 had hepatocellular carcinoma, 15 or so melanoma, 9 renal cell carcinoma and 9 head and neck cancer. In the dose-escalation cohort, 75% to 85% of patients were male, and the mean age was 60 years with a range of about 20 to 80. Prior anti-PD-1, anti-PD-L1 or anti-CTLA-4 therapy was permitted, and about 40% of dose-escalation patients had received checkpoint inhibitors. Three dose-escalation patients achieved partial responses, one with hepatocellular carcinoma and two with cutaneous melanoma. Peripheral TCRbeta sequencing aimed to test whether ivuxolimab altered TCR sequence diversity and caused clonal T-cell expansion. The paper covers the monotherapy dose-escalation part of the phase I ivuxolimab trial, which included N of about 50 patients. Findings and caveats that apply to the study as a whole: Low levels of normalized T-cell clonal expansion were also seen in some patients who did not respond. The antigen specificity of the clonally expanded peripheral T cells was not determined. Partial responders in the 0.1-3.0 mg/kg groups had among the lowest normalized peripheral clonal expansion, especially among CD8+ T cells. At doses from 0.1 to 3.0 mg/kg, clonal expansion was seen in both CD4+ and CD8+ blood T cells between baseline and week 6. On average, CD8+ T cells showed more expanded clones than CD4+ T cells after ivuxolimab.

For sequencing of the TCRbeta CDR3 region, genomic DNA was extracted from the sorted cells. TCRbeta CDR3 regions were sequenced using the immunoSEQ Assay. Sourced from immuneACCESS, this table was stored by TCRdb with only in-frame sequences that have V and J called. A share of the clones is absent; for the studies checked, an unresolved V gene accounts for under half, and the remainder has no known explanation. The sample table records fewer than 100,000 clones; roughly 85% of these occur just once. The ten most abundant clones make up roughly 0.5% of the sample. The trial excluded patients who had a history of autoimmune disease or were on systemic immunosuppression. Peripheral blood for TCR sequencing was collected from all dose cohorts at baseline, on cycle 4 day 1, and on cycle 7 day 1. Samples came from an open-label, multicenter, first-in-human phase I dose-escalation trial of ivuxolimab. Adults with locally advanced or metastatic head and neck squamous cell, hepatocellular, melanoma or renal cell carcinoma were enrolled in the trial. Before TCR sequencing, CD4+ T cells and CD8+ T cells were sorted from peripheral blood as separate populations.

V sheds 7 bases and J sheds 2 bases, leaving 13 bases between their ends. CDR1 is given as MNHNS and CDR2 as SASEGT, both from the germline V gene. The CDR3 runs 14 residues from the cysteine to the phenylalanine. Of the read, only the CDR3 DNA is kept; its 42 bases are in frame from base 1. Notes on this clone: The clone's antigen remains unknown. The record has no base qualities; no much larger clone is one base away.

Recombination linked TRBV6-1 to TRBJ2-3; no confident D gene assignment can be made. Sequencing used CD4+ or CD8+ T cells sorted from blood, obtained in a trial of the OX40 agonist ivuxolimab. This TCR derives from an adult with an advanced solid tumor such as melanoma, head and neck, liver or kidney cancer. The CDR3 loop reads CASMGYRATDTQYF. The DNA is as follows: TGTGCCAGCATGGGCTACCGCGCCACAGATACGCAGTATTTT.